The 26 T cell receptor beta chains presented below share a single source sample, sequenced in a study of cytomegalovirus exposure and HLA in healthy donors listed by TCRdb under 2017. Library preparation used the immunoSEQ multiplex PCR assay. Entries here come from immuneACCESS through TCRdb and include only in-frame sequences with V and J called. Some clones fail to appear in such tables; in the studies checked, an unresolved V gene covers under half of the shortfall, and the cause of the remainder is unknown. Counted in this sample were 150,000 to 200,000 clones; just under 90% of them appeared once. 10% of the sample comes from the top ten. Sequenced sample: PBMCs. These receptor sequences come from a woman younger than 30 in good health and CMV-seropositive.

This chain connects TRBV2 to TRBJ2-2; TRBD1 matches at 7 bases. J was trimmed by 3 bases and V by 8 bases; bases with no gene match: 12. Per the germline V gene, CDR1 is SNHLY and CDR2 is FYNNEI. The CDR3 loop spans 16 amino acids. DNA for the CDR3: TGTGCCAGCTGCCAACCGGGACAGCGTGACACCGGGGAGCTGTTTTTT. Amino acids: CASCQPGQRDTGELFF.

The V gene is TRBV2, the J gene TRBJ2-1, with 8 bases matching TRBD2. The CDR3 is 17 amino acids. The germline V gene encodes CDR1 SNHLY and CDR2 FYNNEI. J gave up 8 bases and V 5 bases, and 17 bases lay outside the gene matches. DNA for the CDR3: TGTGCCAGCAGTTTTGTAGTTATGGGACTAGTATTCTATGAGCAGTTCTTC. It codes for CASSFVVMGLVFYEQFF. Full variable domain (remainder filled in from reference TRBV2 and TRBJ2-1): EPEVTQTPSHQVTQMGQEVILRCVPISNHLYFYWYRQILGQKVEFLVSFYNNEISEKSEIFDDQFSVERPDGSNFTLKIRSTKLEDSAMYFCASSFVVMGLVFYEQFFGPGTRLTVL.

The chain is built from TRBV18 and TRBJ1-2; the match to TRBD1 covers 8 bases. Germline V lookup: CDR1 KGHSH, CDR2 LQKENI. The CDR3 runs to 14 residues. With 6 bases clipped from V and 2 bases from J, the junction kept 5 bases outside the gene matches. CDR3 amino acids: CASSPTGENYGYTF. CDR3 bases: TGTGCCAGCTCTCCGACAGGGGAGAACTATGGCTACACCTTC.

The CDR3 is CASSYREGYNEQFF. CDR3 DNA: TGTGCCAGCAGTTACCGGGAGGGTTACAATGAGCAGTTCTTC. The rearrangement uses TRBV6-5 and TRBJ2-1; 8 bases are a match to TRBD2. The V gene's germline CDR1 is MNHEY and CDR2 SVGAGI. The V and J ends lost 2 bases and 4 bases, in that order; junction bases with no gene match: 1. CDR3 length: 14 residues.

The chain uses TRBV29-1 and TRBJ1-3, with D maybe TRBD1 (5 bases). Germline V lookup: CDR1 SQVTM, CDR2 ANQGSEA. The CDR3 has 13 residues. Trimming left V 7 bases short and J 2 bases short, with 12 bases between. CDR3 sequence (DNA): TGCAGCGCAGCGGGACCACCTGGAAACACCATATATTTT. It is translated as CSAAGPPGNTIYF. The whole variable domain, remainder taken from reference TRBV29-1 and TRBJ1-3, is SAVISQKPSRDICQRGTSLTIQCQVDSQVTMMFWYRQQPGQSLTLIATANQGSEATYESGFVIDKFPISRPNLTFSTLTVSNMSPEDSSIYLCSAAGPPGNTIYFGEGSWLTVV.

CDR3 DNA sequence: TGTGCCAGTGGGACAGGAGCCTATAGCAATCAGCCCCAGCATTTT. Amino acid sequence: CASGTGAYSNQPQHF. V is TRBV19 and J is TRBJ1-5; 8 bases are shared with TRBD1. With V trimmed by 8 bases and J by 0 bases, 6 bases remained unmatched. The germline V gene encodes CDR1 LNHDA and CDR2 SQIVND (reference sequence). There are 15 residues in the CDR3.

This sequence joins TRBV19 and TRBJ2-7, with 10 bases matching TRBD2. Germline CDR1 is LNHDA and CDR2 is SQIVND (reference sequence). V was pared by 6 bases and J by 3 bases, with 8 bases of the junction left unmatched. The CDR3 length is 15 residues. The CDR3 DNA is TGTGCCAGTAGGCCAGCGGGAGGGATTCGCTACGAGCAGTACTTC. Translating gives CASRPAGGIRYEQYF.

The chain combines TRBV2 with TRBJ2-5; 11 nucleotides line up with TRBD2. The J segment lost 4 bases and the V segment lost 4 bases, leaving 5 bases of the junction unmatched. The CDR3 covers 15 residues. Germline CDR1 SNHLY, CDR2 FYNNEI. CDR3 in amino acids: CASSGVAGGGETQYF. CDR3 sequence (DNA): TGTGCCAGCAGTGGGGTAGCGGGAGGGGGAGAGACCCAGTACTTC.

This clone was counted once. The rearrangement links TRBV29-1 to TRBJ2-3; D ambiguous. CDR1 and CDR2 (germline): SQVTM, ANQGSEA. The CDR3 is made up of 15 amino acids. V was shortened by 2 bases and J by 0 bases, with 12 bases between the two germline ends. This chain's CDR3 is CSVEFPLSSTDTQYF. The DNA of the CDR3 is TGCAGCGTTGAATTCCCCTTAAGCAGCACAGATACGCAGTATTTT.

The DNA of the CDR3 is TGTGCCAGTAGTATGGGGCAGGGAAGCGTGCGGGCTTTCTTT. It specifies CASSMGQGSVRAFF. J is TRBJ1-1 and V is TRBV19; D possibly corresponds to TRBD1 (5 bases). The CDR3 sequence is 14 residues long. The ends were cut back, 3 bases at V and 11 bases at J, with 19 bases in the middle. Per germline, CDR1 LNHDA and CDR2 SQIVND (reference sequence).

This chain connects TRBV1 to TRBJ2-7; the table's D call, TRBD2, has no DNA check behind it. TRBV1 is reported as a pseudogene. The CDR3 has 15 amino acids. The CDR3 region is CTSSQMRELMYEQYF. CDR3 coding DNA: TGCACCAGCAGCCAAATGCGGGAGTTGATGTACGAGCAGTACTTC.

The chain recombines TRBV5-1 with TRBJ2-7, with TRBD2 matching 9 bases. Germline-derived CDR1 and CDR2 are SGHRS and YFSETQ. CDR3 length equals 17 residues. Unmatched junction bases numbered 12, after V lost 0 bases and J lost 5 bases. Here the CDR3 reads CASSLDSGGRDGHEQYF. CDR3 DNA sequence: TGCGCCAGCAGCTTGGACTCGGGCGGGAGGGATGGACACGAGCAGTACTTC.

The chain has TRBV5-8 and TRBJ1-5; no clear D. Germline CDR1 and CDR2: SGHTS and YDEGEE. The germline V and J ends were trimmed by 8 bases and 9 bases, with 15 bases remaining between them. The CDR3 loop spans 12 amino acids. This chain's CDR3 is CASTRTVSPQHF. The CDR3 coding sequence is TGTGCCAGTACTAGGACCGTCTCGCCCCAGCATTTT.

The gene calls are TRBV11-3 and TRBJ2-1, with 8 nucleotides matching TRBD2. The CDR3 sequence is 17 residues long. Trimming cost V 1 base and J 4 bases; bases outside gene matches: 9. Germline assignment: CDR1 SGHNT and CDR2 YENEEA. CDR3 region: CASSLVSSSGGYNEQFF. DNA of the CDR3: TGTGCCAGCAGCTTAGTCTCCTCCAGCGGGGGATACAATGAGCAGTTCTTC.

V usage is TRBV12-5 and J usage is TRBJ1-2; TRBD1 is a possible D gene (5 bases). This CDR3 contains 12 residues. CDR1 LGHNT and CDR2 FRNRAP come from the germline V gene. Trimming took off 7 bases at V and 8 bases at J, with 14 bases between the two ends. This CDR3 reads CASALGARGYTF. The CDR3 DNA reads TGTGCTAGTGCCCTAGGGGCGCGGGGCTACACCTTC.

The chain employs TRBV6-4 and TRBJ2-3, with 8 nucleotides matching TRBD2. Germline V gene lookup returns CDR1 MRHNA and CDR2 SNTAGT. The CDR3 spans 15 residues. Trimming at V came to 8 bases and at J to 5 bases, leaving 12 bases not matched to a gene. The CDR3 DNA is TGTGCCAGCTCCGGGAGGGGCGGGAGTCAAGATACGCAGTATTTT. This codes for CASSGRGGSQDTQYF.

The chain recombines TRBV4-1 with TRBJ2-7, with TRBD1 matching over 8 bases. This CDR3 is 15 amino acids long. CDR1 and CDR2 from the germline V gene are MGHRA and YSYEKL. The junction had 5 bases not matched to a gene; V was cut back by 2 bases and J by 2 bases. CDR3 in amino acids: CASSQPGTGAYEQYF. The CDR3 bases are TGCGCCAGCAGCCAACCTGGGACAGGTGCCTACGAGCAGTACTTC.

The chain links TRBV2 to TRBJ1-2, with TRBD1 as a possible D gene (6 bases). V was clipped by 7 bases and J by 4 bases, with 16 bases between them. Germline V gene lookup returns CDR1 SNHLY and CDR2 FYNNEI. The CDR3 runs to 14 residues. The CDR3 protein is CASTPGGPSYGYTF. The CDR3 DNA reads TGTGCCAGCACTCCCGGGGGGCCTAGCTATGGCTACACCTTC.

This CDR3 reads CASSLAGGTYEQYF. In DNA form, the CDR3 reads TGCGCCAGCAGTTTAGCGGGAGGGACCTACGAGCAGTACTTC. The V gene is TRBV10-1, the J gene TRBJ2-7; TRBD2 matches 11 bases. The CDR3 totals 14 residues. CDR1 WNHNN and CDR2 SYGVQD come from the germline V gene (reference sequence). The J segment lost 2 bases and the V segment lost 5 bases, leaving 2 bases of the junction unmatched.

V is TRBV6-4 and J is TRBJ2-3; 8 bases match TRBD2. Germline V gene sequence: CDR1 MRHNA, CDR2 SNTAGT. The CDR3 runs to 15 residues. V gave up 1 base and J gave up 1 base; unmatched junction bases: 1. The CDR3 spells CASSDLAGRTDTQYF. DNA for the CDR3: TGTGCCAGCAGTGACTTAGCGGGACGCACAGATACGCAGTATTTT.

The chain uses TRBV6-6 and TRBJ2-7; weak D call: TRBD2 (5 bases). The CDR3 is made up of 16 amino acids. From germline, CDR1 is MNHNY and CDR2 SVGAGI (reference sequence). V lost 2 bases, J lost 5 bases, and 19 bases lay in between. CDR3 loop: CASSYGMGAGWDEQYF. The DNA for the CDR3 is TGTGCCAGCAGTTACGGAATGGGAGCCGGGTGGGACGAGCAGTACTTC.

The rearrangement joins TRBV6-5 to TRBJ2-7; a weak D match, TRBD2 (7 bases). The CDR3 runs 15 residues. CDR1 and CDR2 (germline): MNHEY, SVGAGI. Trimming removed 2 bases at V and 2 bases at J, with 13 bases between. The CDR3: CASSYGGADTYEQYF. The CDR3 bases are TGTGCCAGCAGTTACGGGGGGGCAGATACCTACGAGCAGTACTTC.

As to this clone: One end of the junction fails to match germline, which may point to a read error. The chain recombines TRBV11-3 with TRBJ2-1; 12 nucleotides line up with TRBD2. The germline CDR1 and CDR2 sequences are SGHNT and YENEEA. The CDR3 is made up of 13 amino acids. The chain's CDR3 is CASSLGTSGAILF. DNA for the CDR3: TGTGCCAGCAGCTTAGGGACTAGCGGGGCCATACTCTTC.

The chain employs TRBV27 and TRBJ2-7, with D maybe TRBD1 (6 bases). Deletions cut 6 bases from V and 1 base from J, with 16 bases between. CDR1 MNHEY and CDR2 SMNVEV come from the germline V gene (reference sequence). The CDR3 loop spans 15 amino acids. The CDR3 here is CASRRTTTGSYEQYF. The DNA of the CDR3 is TGTGCCAGCAGGCGCACCACGACAGGATCCTACGAGCAGTACTTC.

The CDR3 reads CASSLNRGLSGEVADTQYF. The CDR3 coding sequence is TGTGCCAGCAGCTTAAACAGGGGGCTTAGCGGGGAAGTCGCAGATACGCAGTATTTT. The chain links TRBV7-9 to TRBJ2-3; tentatively, D is TRBD1 (9 bases). This CDR3 region has 19 residues. Trimming pared 2 bases from V and 4 bases from J, leaving 25 bases between. Germline V gene data show CDR1 as SEHNR and CDR2 as FQNEAQ (reference sequence).

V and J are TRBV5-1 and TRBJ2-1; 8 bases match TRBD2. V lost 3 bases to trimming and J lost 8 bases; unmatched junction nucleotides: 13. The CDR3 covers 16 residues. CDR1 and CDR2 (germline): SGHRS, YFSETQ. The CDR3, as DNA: TGCGCCAGCAGCTCGTACACCGGGACTAGGGGCGATGAGCAGTTCTTC. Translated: CASSSYTGTRGDEQFF.